This passage covers 14 T cell receptor beta chains from one sample sequenced in a study of chemoradiotherapy in HPV16-positive cancers. TCRdb's copy holds only in-frame clones and misses some; the assay was immunoSEQ multiplex PCR. The sample lists tens of thousands of clones, 84% occurring once. The sample here was blood, taken from a patient who underwent chemoradiotherapy. Receptors originate from a human donor with HPV-associated anogenital cancer.

The genes are TRBV30 and TRBJ1-2; D is ambiguous. The CDR3 sequence is 14 residues long. Germline assignment: CDR1 GTSNPN and CDR2 SVGIG (reference sequence). V was trimmed by 3 bases and J by 1 base, leaving 12 bases between them. CDR3 DNA sequence: TGTGCCTGGAGGGCATCCGGCAGTAACTATGGCTACACCTTC. This translates into CAWRASGSNYGYTF.

V and J are TRBV28 and TRBJ1-2, with 8 bases matching TRBD1. CDR3 size: 16 residues. From germline, CDR1 is MDHEN and CDR2 SYDVKM. V was clipped by 1 base and J by 7 bases; unmatched bases: 11. CDR3 in DNA: TGTGCCAGCAGTTTATATCGAACGGGACAGGACCCTGGCTACACCTTC. Amino acids: CASSLYRTGQDPGYTF.

The chain joins TRBV18 to TRBJ1-4; a weak D match, TRBD1 (6 bases). Germline V gene data show CDR1 as KGHSH and CDR2 as LQKENI. The CDR3 is 14 residues long. Deletions cut 5 bases from V and 3 bases from J, with 10 bases between. CDR3 residues: CASSAYRANEKLFF. CDR3 coding DNA: TGTGCCAGCTCAGCCTACAGGGCTAATGAAAAACTGTTTTTT.

This clone was observed a handful of times. The chain couples TRBV2 to TRBJ1-6; tentatively, D is TRBD1 (5 bases). Germline V CDR1 and CDR2: SNHLY, FYNNEI. Trimming shortened V by 8 bases and J by 7 bases, and 9 bases separated the two germline ends. The CDR3 is 12 amino acids. CDR3: CASGAGNSPLHF. As DNA, the CDR3 is TGTGCCAGCGGGGCTGGGAATTCACCCCTCCACTTT.

This clone was counted once. This chain connects TRBV10-3 to TRBJ2-1; D is possibly TRBD2 (6 bases). The CDR3 loop spans 15 amino acids. Per the germline V gene, CDR1 is ENHRY and CDR2 is SYGVKD. The V end was cut by 3 bases, the J end by 4 bases, with 13 bases between. DNA for the CDR3: TGTGCCATCAGTGAAACGGGGGACCCGTACAATGAGCAGTTCTTC. Residues: CAISETGDPYNEQFF.

The genes are TRBV7-8 and TRBJ2-3, with 7 bases matching TRBD1. Unmatched junction bases numbered 9, after V lost 7 bases and J lost 2 bases. In germline, CDR1 is SGHVS, CDR2 FQNEAQ. The CDR3 length is 15 residues. The CDR3 sequence: CASTPPGTVTDTQYF. The CDR3 bases are TGTGCCAGCACCCCCCCGGGGACAGTCACAGATACGCAGTATTTT.

The chain couples TRBV6-5 to TRBJ2-7; 10 bases fit TRBD2. The CDR3 covers 14 residues. The junction had 8 bases not matched to a gene; V was cut back by 7 bases and J by 5 bases. Per the germline V gene, CDR1 is MNHEY and CDR2 is SVGAGI. The CDR3 is CASKIAGGTHEQYF. The CDR3 bases are TGTGCCAGCAAAATAGCGGGGGGAACCCACGAGCAGTACTTC.

This clone occurred a few times. V gene TRBV10-2 combines with J gene TRBJ1-2; perhaps TRBD1 as D (5 bases). This CDR3 region has 14 residues. Germline lookup yields CDR1 WSHSY and CDR2 SAAADI. Trimming shortened V by 3 bases and J by 4 bases, and 12 bases separated the two germline ends. In DNA form, the CDR3 reads TGCGCCAGCAGTGAAACAGGACCTTCCTATGGCTACACCTTC. Translation: CASSETGPSYGYTF.

V gene TRBV6-1 combines with J gene TRBJ1-3; D unclear. The CDR3 has 13 residues. Germline V gives CDR1 MNHNS, CDR2 SASEGT. Trimming took 5 bases from V and 2 from J, leaving 7 bases between them. CDR3 in DNA: TGTGCCAGCAGTCCTGGCCCTGGAAACACCATATATTTT. Translating it yields CASSPGPGNTIYF.

In this sample, this clone turned up a few times. V and J are TRBV5-1 and TRBJ2-6; D gene uncertain. The CDR3 consists of 16 residues. Trimming took off 6 bases at V and 2 bases at J, with 15 bases between the two ends. Germline lookup yields CDR1 SGHRS and CDR2 YFSETQ. The CDR3 loop reads CASTMSGTTGANVLTF. The CDR3 bases are TGCGCCAGCACTATGTCGGGTACGACTGGGGCCAACGTCCTGACTTTC.

The rearrangement links TRBV4-2 to TRBJ1-5; D is uncertain. Germline lookup yields CDR1 LGHNA and CDR2 YNFKEQ. This CDR3 is 14 amino acids long. Trimming left V 0 bases short and J 4 bases short, with 7 bases between. CDR3 coding DNA: TGTGCCAGCAGCCAAGATCTCAGGAATCAGCCCCAGCATTTT. This codes for CASSQDLRNQPQHF.

Here the CDR3 reads CASSSYSQARQETQYF. CDR3 bases: TGTGCCAGCAGCTCCTACTCCCAGGCTCGCCAAGAGACCCAGTACTTC. The rearrangement uses TRBV11-2 and TRBJ2-5; no reliable D call. CDR3 length equals 16 residues. Germline lookup yields CDR1 SGHAT and CDR2 FQNNGV. Between the trimmed V and J ends, which lost 4 bases and 1 base, there was a span of 16 bases.

The chain is built from TRBV6-1 and TRBJ1-1; D gene unclear. This CDR3 contains 16 residues. Between the trimmed V and J ends, which lost 0 bases and 3 bases, there was a span of 14 bases. From germline, CDR1 is MNHNS and CDR2 SASEGT. The CDR3 coding sequence is TGTGCCAGCAGTGAAGCGCTTCTGGCGAGGGACACTGAAGCTTTCTTT. Its translation: CASSEALLARDTEAFF.

This chain links TRBV5-1 with TRBJ1-5, with a possible D match to TRBD1 (5 bases). The CDR3 consists of 15 residues. In germline, CDR1 is SGHRS, CDR2 YFSETQ. V was trimmed by 0 bases and J by 4 bases, leaving 11 bases between them. The CDR3 is CASSLGGTHNQPQHF. CDR3 sequence (DNA): TGCGCCAGCAGCTTGGGGGGGACTCATAATCAGCCCCAGCATTTT.